A selection of T cell receptor beta chains follows, all from one sample in a study of T cells after posttransplantation cyclophosphamide. The data were produced by immunoSEQ multiplex PCR, yet TCRdb's version contains in-frame clones alone and is incomplete. The table lists around 24,000 clones, with no singletons. This material consisted of PBMCs, taken after allogeneic stem cell transplant with posttransplant cyclophosphamide. The receptor set was obtained from a male patient between 18 and 35 years old who received an allogeneic stem cell transplant from a related donor, was CMV-positive, and had no GVHD. Certain T cells may be donor cells from the graft. CDR3s include the opening cysteine and the closing phenylalanine or tryptophan. A D gene is named only where the DNA matches it firmly. Clone size is not always given. Where it is, it says once, few, many or a class for expanded clones.

CASSELDRLVTYGYTF,TGTGCCAGCAGTGAACTGGACAGGCTGGTGACCTATGGCTACACCTTC,many,TRBV2,TRBJ1-2,TRBD1
CASSPPGETQYF,TGTGCCAGCTCACCACCCGGGGAGACCCAGTACTTC,NA,TRBV18,TRBJ2-5,NA
CAISGQYTTDTQYF,TGTGCCATCAGTGGGCAGTACACCACAGATACGCAGTATTTT,many,TRBV10-3,TRBJ2-3,NA
CASSQDPAGSWDTQYF,TGCGCCAGCAGCCAAGACCCAGCGGGGAGCTGGGATACGCAGTATTTT,many,TRBV4-1,TRBJ2-3,TRBD2
CASSSPSGGAGDTQYF,TGTGCCAGCAGCTCGCCTAGCGGGGGGGCGGGAGATACGCAGTATTTT,many,TRBV5-4,TRBJ2-3,TRBD2
CASSPQLAGGETQYF,TGTGCCAGCAGTCCACAACTAGCGGGAGGAGAGACCCAGTACTTC,many,TRBV27,TRBJ2-5,TRBD2
CASSSPGQGYNEQFF,TGTGCCAGCAGTTCACCGGGACAGGGCTACAATGAGCAGTTCTTC,many,TRBV28,TRBJ2-1,TRBD1
CASSRTGGPSEQYF,TGCGCCAGCAGCCGGACAGGTGGCCCCTCGGAGCAGTACTTC,NA,TRBV5-1,TRBJ2-5,TRBD1
CASSLNYGYTF,TGTGCCAGCAGTCTTAACTATGGCTACACCTTC,many,TRBV28,TRBJ1-2,NA
CASSYLENQPQHF,TGTGCCAGCAGTTACTTAGAAAATCAGCCCCAGCATTTT,many,TRBV6-5,TRBJ1-5,NA
CASRISSGGAETQYF,TGTGCCAGCAGGATTTCTAGCGGGGGGGCCGAGACCCAGTACTTC,many,TRBV2,TRBJ2-5,TRBD2
CASSPIRDEQFF,TGTGCCAGCAGCCCCATTCGGGATGAGCAGTTCTTC,many,TRBV7-9,TRBJ2-1,NA
CASSLAQGAGGYTF,TGTGCCAGCAGCTTGGCACAGGGGGCCGGTGGCTACACCTTC,many,TRBV5-5,TRBJ1-2,TRBD1
CASSHGLIRGNYGYTF,TGCGCCAGCAGCCATGGCCTAATAAGAGGTAACTATGGCTACACCTTC,many,TRBV4-1,TRBJ1-2,NA
CASSLTGESSYEQYF,TGTGCCAGCAGCTTGACAGGCGAAAGCTCCTACGAGCAGTACTTC,NA,TRBV11-1,TRBJ2-7,NA
CASSLAPSTDTQYF,TGTGCCAGCAGCTTAGCCCCTAGCACAGATACGCAGTATTTT,few,TRBV7-2,TRBJ2-3,NA
CASSLWEDPNSPLHF,TGTGCCAGCAGCTTATGGGAGGACCCCAATTCACCCCTCCACTTT,many,TRBV7-9,TRBJ1-6,NA
CASSPPGAGQGAGDGYTF,TGTGCCAGCTCACCACCAGGTGCGGGACAGGGGGCTGGGGATGGCTACACCTTC,few,TRBV18,TRBJ1-2,TRBD1
CASSPTSSGSSPLHF,TGTGCCAGCAGCCCTACCTCGAGCGGGAGTTCACCCCTCCACTTT,many,TRBV7-9,TRBJ1-6,NA
CASSFRDRGRNEQFF,TGTGCCAGCAGCTTCCGGGACAGGGGGCGCAATGAGCAGTTCTTC,many,TRBV5-4,TRBJ2-1,TRBD1
CASSLATSGMFSYEQYF,TGTGCCAGCAGCTTGGCAACTAGCGGAATGTTCTCCTACGAGCAGTACTTC,many,TRBV5-6,TRBJ2-7,TRBD2
CASSLDLRVGYTF,TGTGCTAGCAGTTTGGATCTACGGGTTGGCTACACCTTC,few,TRBV27,TRBJ1-2,NA
CSATRTNEQFF,TGCAGTGCTACTCGCACTAATGAGCAGTTCTTC,many,TRBV20-1,TRBJ2-1,NA
CAWSAENNEQFF,TGTGCCTGGAGTGCCGAGAACAATGAGCAGTTCTTC,many,TRBV30,TRBJ2-1,NA
CASSFGLTRENEQFF,TGTGCCAGCAGCTTTGGGCTGACTAGGGAAAATGAGCAGTTCTTC,many,TRBV5-4,TRBJ2-1,NA
CASSLTAGVLETQYF,TGTGCCAGCAGCTTGACGGCGGGAGTTTTGGAGACCCAGTACTTC,many,TRBV5-4,TRBJ2-5,TRBD2
CATSRDRLTGLSNQPQHF,TGTGCCACCAGCAGAGATCGTTTGACAGGTCTTAGCAATCAGCCCCAGCATTTT,many,TRBV15,TRBJ1-5,NA
CASSLWWGGTQYF,TGTGCCAGCAGCTTATGGTGGGGAGGGACCCAGTACTTC,few,TRBV7-6,TRBJ2-5,NA
CASSLAGGSGELFF,TGCGCCAGCAGTTTAGCGGGAGGGTCCGGGGAGCTGTTTTTT,many,TRBV5-1,TRBJ2-2,TRBD2
CASSLLQESSYEQYF,TGTGCCAGCAGTTTATTACAGGAGAGCTCCTACGAGCAGTACTTC,many,TRBV27,TRBJ2-7,NA
CASSLVRQPNEQFF,TGTGCCAGCAGCTTAGTAAGACAGCCGAATGAGCAGTTCTTC,many,TRBV11-2,TRBJ2-1,NA
CASSYGQGATGYTF,TGCGCCAGCAGCTACGGACAGGGGGCGACGGGCTACACCTTC,many,TRBV5-1,TRBJ1-2,TRBD1
CASSQLAGGVGELFF,TGTGCCAGCAGCCAACTAGCGGGAGGTGTCGGGGAGCTGTTTTTT,many,TRBV7-9,TRBJ2-2,TRBD2
CASSSGTADTEAFF,TGTGCCAGCAGCTCCGGGACAGCGGATACTGAAGCTTTCTTT,medium-sized,TRBV7-3,TRBJ1-1,TRBD1
CASSIPGFYGYTF,TGTGCCAGTAGTATCCCCGGGTTCTATGGCTACACCTTC,many,TRBV19,TRBJ1-2,NA
CASGLVAGAGLLVEQFF,TGTGCTAGTGGTTTGGTAGCGGGAGCGGGCCTGTTGGTCGAGCAGTTCTTC,NA,TRBV12-5,TRBJ2-1,TRBD2
CASSLYQGRGETQYF,TGTGCCAGCAGCTTATATCAGGGGAGAGGAGAGACCCAGTACTTC,many,TRBV7-7,TRBJ2-5,NA
CASSEDSVLSIQYF,TGTGCCAGCAGTGAAGATAGCGTTCTGAGCATTCAGTACTTC,few,TRBV2,TRBJ2-4,NA
CATSRDYSSGTANEKLFF,TGTGCCACCAGCAGAGATTACTCCTCCGGGACAGCTAATGAAAAACTGTTTTTT,many,TRBV15,TRBJ1-4,TRBD1
CASSPGAWAAADEQYF,TGTGCCAGCTCACCAGGGGCGTGGGCGGCAGCCGACGAGCAGTACTTC,many,TRBV18,TRBJ2-7,NA
CASSPDLQGNEQFF,TGTGCCAGCTCTCCGGATCTTCAGGGCAATGAGCAGTTCTTC,many,TRBV18,TRBJ2-1,NA
CASSLGGGETQYF,TGTGCCAGCAGCTTAGGGGGAGGGGAGACCCAGTACTTC,many,TRBV7-9,TRBJ2-5,TRBD2
CASPGQGGNIQYF,TGTGCCAGCCCGGGACAGGGGGGAAACATTCAGTACTTC,many,TRBV7-9,TRBJ2-4,TRBD1
CASSLARVSHYEKLFF,TGTGCCAGCAGCTTAGCCCGGGTTTCGCACTATGAAAAACTGTTTTTT,many,TRBV7-6,TRBJ1-4,NA
CASSLDSVDEKLFF,TGTGCCAGCAGCTTAGACAGTGTGGATGAAAAACTGTTTTTT,medium-sized,TRBV11-2,TRBJ1-4,NA
CAQSAAYEQYF,TGTGCCCAAAGTGCAGCCTACGAGCAGTACTTC,many,TRBV30,TRBJ2-7,NA
CASTLAGRETQYF,TGTGCCAGCACCCTAGCGGGGCGGGAGACCCAGTACTTC,many,TRBV28,TRBJ2-5,TRBD2
CASSLPLLAGGLDTQYF,TGTGCCAGCAGCTTACCACTACTAGCGGGGGGGCTAGATACGCAGTATTTT,few,TRBV7-8,TRBJ2-3,TRBD2
CASSLDRAIYNEQFF,TGTGCCAGCTCACTGGACAGGGCTATCTACAATGAGCAGTTCTTC,many,TRBV18,TRBJ2-1,TRBD1
CASSQDPPGNPSGNTIYF,TGTGCCAGCAGCCAAGATCCCCCAGGGAACCCCTCTGGAAACACCATATATTTT,many,TRBV4-2,TRBJ1-3,NA
CASSLSLAGGKNNEQFF,TGTGCCAGCAGTTTATCACTAGCGGGGGGGAAAAACAATGAGCAGTTCTTC,few,TRBV28,TRBJ2-1,TRBD2
CAWPRTAGGELFF,TGTGCCTGGCCCCGGACAGCCGGCGGGGAGCTGTTTTTT,many,TRBV30,TRBJ2-2,NA
CASSYWDTPGETQYF,TGTGCCAGCAGTTATTGGGACACCCCGGGGGAGACCCAGTACTTC,many,TRBV6-5,TRBJ2-5,NA